The T cell receptor (beta chain) under discussion was sequenced for a study of cytomegalovirus exposure and HLA in healthy donors. PCR employed 60 Vbeta and 13 Jbeta primers. Repertoires were generated with immunoSEQ multiplex PCR, while TCRdb's copy carries only in-frame clones and drops some. The data contain roughly 140,000 clones, roughly three quarters of them singletons. This CDR3 contains 14 residues. Trimming removed 3 bases from V and 5 bases from J; junction bases left unmatched: 2. The germline V gene encodes CDR1 SGHDT and CDR2 YYEEEE. The sample was PBMCs. The sequence derives from a man aged 55 to 69 in good health and CMV-seronegative. The chain uses TRBV5-6 and TRBJ2-7; 13 positions agree with TRBD2. This chain's CDR3 is CASSSGLAGNEQYF. Written as DNA, the CDR3 is TGTGCCAGCAGCTCGGGACTAGCGGGAAACGAGCAGTACTTC. The full variable domain, in which reference TRBV5-6 and TRBJ2-7 provide the parts outside the CDR3, is DAGVTQSPTHLIKTRGQQVTLRCSPKSGHDTVSWYQQALGQGPQFIFQYYEEEERQRGNFPDRFSGHQFPNYSSELNVNALLLGDSALYLCASSSGLAGNEQYFGPGTRLTVT.